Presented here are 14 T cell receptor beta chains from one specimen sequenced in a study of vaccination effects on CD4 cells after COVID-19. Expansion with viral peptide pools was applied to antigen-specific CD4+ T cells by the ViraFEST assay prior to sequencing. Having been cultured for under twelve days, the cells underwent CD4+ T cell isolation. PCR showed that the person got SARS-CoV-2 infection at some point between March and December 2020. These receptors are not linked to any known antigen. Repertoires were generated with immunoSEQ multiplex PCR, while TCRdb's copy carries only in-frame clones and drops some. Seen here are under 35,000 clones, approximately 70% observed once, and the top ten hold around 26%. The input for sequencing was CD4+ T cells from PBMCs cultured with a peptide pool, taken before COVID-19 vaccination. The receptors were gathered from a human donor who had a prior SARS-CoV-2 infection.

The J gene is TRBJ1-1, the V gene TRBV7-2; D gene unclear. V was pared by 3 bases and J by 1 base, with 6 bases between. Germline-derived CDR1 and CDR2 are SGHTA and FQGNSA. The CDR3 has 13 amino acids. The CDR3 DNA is TGTGCCAGCAGCTTTTTTGCGAACACTGAAGCTTTCTTT. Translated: CASSFFANTEAFF.

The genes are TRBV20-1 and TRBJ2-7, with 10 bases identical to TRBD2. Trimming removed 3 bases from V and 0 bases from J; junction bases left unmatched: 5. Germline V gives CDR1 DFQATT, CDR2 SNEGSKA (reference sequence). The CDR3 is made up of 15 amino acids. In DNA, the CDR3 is TGCAGTGCTAGTCAACTAGCGGGAAGCTCCTACGAGCAGTACTTC. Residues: CSASQLAGSSYEQYF.

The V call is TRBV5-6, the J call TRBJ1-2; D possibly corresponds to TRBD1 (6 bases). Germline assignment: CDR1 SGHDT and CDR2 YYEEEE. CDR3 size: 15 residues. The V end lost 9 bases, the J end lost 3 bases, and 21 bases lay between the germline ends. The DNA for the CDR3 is TGTGCCACCAAAAGTCGGGGGCGGGATGACTATGGCTACACCTTC. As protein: CATKSRGRDDYGYTF.

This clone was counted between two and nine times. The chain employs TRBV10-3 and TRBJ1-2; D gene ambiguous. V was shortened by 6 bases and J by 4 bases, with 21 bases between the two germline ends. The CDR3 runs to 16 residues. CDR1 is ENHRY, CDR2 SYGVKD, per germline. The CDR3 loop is CAISDDRSSGSYGYTF. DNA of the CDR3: TGTGCCATCAGCGACGACCGGTCTTCGGGCTCCTATGGCTACACCTTC.

CDR3 loop: CASSRARWGQPQHF. The CDR3 region has the DNA TGTGCCAGTAGTAGGGCCCGGTGGGGTCAGCCCCAGCATTTT. The V and J genes are TRBV19 and TRBJ1-5; D uncertain. Germline lookup yields CDR1 LNHDA and CDR2 SQIVND (reference sequence). The CDR3 runs 14 residues. Trimming left V 4 bases short and J 6 bases short, with 13 bases between.

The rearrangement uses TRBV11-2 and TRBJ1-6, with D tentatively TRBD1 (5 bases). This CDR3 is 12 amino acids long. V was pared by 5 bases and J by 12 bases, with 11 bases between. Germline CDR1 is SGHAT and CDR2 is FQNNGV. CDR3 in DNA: TGTGCCAGCAGCCTCTCCGGGGGACCCCTCCACTTT. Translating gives CASSLSGGPLHF. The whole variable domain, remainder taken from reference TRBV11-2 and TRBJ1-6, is EAGVAQSPRYKIIEKRQSVAFWCNPISGHATLYWYQQILGQGPKLLIQFQNNGVVDDSQLPKDRFSAERLKGVDSTLKIQPAKLEDSAVYLCASSLSGGPLHFGNGTRLTVT.

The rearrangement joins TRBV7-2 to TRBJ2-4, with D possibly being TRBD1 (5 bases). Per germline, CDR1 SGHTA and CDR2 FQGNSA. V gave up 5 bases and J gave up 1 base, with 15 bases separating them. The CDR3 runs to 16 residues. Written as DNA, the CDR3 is TGTGCCAGCAGCCAAACGTCAGGGTTGGCCAAAAACATTCAGTACTTC. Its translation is CASSQTSGLAKNIQYF.

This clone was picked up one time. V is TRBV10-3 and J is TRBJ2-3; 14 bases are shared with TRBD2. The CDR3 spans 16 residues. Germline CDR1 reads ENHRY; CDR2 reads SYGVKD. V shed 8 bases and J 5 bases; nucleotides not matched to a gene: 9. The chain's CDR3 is CAIAAGLAGVIDTQYF. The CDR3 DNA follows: TGTGCCATCGCCGCGGGACTAGCGGGAGTTATAGATACGCAGTATTTT.

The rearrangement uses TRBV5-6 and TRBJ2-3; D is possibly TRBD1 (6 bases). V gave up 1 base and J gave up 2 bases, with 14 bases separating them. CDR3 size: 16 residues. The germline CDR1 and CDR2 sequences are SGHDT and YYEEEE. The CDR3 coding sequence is TGTGCCAGCAGCTTGCTGAGACAGGTCTTCACAGATACGCAGTATTTT. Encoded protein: CASSLLRQVFTDTQYF.

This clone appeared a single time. For the CDR3, the DNA is TGCAGCGTTGAGGTTCAGTCCACAGATACGCAGTATTTT. It encodes CSVEVQSTDTQYF. This chain connects TRBV29-1 to TRBJ2-3; no firm D call. V was shortened by 3 bases and J by 2 bases, with 9 bases between the two germline ends. The length of the CDR3 is 13 residues. Germline CDR1 is SQVTM and CDR2 is ANQGSEA.

The CDR3 loop reads CASSKNSGGYQETQYF. In DNA form, the CDR3 reads TGTGCCAGCAGCAAGAATAGCGGGGGGTACCAAGAGACCCAGTACTTC. The chain uses TRBV11-3 and TRBJ2-5; 10 bases match TRBD2. Losses at the gene ends were 5 bases for V and 0 bases for J; bases not matched to a gene: 6. This CDR3 region has 16 residues. Germline V CDR1 and CDR2: SGHNT, YENEEA.

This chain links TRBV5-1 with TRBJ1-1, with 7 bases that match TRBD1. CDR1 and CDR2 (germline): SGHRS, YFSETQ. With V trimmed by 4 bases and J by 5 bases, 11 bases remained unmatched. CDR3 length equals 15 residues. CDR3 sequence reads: CASSQFLRGQTEAFF. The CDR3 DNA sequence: TGCGCCAGCAGCCAGTTCCTAAGGGGGCAAACTGAAGCTTTCTTT.

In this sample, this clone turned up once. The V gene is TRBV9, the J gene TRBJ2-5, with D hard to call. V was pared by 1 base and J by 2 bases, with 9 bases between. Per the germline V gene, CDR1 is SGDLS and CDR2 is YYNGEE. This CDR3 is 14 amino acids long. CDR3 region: CASSVRPVQETQYF. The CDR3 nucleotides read TGTGCCAGCAGCGTAAGGCCAGTACAAGAGACCCAGTACTTC.

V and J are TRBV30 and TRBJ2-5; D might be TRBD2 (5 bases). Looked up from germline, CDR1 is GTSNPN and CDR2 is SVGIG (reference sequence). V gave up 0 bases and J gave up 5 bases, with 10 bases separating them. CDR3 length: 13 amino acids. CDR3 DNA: TGTGCCTGGAGTGTCCGGCGGAGGGAGACCCAGTACTTC. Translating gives CAWSVRRRETQYF.